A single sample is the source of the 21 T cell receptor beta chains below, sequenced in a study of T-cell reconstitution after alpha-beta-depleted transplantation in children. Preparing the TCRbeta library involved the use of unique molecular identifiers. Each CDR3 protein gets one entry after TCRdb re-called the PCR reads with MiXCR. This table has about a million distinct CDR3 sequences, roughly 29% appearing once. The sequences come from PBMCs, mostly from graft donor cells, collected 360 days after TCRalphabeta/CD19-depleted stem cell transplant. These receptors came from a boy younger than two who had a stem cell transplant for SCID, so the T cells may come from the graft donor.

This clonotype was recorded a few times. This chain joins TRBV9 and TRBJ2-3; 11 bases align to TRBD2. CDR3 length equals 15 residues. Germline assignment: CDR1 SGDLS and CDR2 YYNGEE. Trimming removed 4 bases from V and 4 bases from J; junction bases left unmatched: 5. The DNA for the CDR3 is TGTGCCAGCAGCCCAGGGGGACTAGCGGCAGATACGCAGTATTTT. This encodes CASSPGGLAADTQYF.

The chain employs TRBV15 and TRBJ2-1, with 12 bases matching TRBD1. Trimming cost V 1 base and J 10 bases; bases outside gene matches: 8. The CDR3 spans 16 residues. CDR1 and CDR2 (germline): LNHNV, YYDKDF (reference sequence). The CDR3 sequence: CATSRVAGQGAEEQFF. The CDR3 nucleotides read TGTGCCACCAGCAGAGTTGCGGGACAGGGGGCTGAGGAGCAGTTCTTC.

DNA of the CDR3: TGCAGTGCTACCCCACCGCTAGGACAGGGAAACTACGAGCAGTACTTC. Translation: CSATPPLGQGNYEQYF. The chain carries TRBV20-1 and TRBJ2-7, with 8 nucleotides matching TRBD1. The CDR3 has 16 residues. CDR1 DFQATT and CDR2 SNEGSKA come from the germline V gene (reference sequence). The ends lost 4 bases at V and 3 bases at J; junction bases unmatched: 14.

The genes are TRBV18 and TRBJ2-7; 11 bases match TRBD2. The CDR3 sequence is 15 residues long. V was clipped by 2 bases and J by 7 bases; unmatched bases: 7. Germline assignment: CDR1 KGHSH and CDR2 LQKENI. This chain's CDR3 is CASSPDRLAGREQYF. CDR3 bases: TGTGCCAGCTCACCAGACCGACTAGCGGGGCGTGAGCAGTACTTC.

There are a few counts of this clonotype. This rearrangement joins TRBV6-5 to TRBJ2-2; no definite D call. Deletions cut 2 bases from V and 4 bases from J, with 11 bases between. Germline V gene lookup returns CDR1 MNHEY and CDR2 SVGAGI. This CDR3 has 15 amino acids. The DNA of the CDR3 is TGTGCCAGCAGTTACAAGTCTTCGGCCACCGGGGAGCTGTTTTTT. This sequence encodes CASSYKSSATGELFF.

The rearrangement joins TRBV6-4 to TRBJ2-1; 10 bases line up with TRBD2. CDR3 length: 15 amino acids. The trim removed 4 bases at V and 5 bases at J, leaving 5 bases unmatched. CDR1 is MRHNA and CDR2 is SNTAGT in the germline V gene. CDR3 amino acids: CASSVHLAGDNEQFF. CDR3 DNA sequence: TGTGCCAGCAGTGTTCACCTAGCGGGGGACAATGAGCAGTTCTTC.

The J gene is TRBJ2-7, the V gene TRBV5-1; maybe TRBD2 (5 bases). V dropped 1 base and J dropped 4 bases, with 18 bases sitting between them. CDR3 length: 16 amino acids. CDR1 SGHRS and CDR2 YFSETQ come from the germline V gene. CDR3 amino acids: CASSLSLDSLSYEQYF. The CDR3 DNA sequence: TGCGCCAGCAGCTTGAGTTTGGACTCTCTCTCTTACGAGCAGTACTTC. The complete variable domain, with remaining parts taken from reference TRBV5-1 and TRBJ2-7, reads KAGVTQTPRYLIKTRGQQVTLSCSPISGHRSVSWYQQTPGQGLQFLFEYFSETQRNKGNFPGRFSGRQFSNSRSEMNVSTLELGDSALYLCASSLSLDSLSYEQYFGPGTRLTVT.

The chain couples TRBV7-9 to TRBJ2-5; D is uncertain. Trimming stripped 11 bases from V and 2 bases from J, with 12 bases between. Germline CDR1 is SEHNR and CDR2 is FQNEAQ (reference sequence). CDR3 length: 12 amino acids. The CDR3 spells CAVAGRQETQYF. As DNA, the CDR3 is TGTGCCGTTGCCGGGCGACAAGAGACCCAGTACTTC. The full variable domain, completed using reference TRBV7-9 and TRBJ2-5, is DTGVSQNPRHKITKRGQNVTFRCDPISEHNRLYWYRQTLGQGPEFLTYFQNEAQLEKSRLLSDRFSAERPKGSFSTLEIQRTEQGDSAMYLCAVAGRQETQYFGPGTRLLVL.

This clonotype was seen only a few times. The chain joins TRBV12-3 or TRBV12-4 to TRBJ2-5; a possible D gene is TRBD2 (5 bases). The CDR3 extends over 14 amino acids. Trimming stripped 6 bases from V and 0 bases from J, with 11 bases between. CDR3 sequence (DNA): TGTGCCAGCAGCCAGGACTCGGACCAAGAGACCCAGTACTTC. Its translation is CASSQDSDQETQYF.

The CDR3 DNA is TGCAGTGCTAGTACCGGGACAGAGAACACTGAAGCTTTCTTT. Translation: CSASTGTENTEAFF. The J gene is TRBJ1-1, the V gene TRBV20-1; 7 positions match TRBD1. CDR3 size: 14 residues. With V trimmed by 3 bases and J by 1 base, 5 bases remained unmatched. Germline V gives CDR1 DFQATT, CDR2 SNEGSKA (reference sequence).

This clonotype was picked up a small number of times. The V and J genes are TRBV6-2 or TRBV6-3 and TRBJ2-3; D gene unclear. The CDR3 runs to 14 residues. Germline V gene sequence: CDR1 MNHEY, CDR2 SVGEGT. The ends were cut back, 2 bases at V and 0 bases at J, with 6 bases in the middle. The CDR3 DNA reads TGTGCCAGCAGTTACGAGACTAGCACAGATACGCAGTATTTT. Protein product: CASSYETSTDTQYF.

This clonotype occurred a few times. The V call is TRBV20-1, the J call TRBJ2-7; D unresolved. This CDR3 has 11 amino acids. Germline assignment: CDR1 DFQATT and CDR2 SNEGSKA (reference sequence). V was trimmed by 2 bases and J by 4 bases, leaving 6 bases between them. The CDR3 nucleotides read TGCAGTGCTAGATCCTTATACGAGCAGTACTTC. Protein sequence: CSARSLYEQYF.

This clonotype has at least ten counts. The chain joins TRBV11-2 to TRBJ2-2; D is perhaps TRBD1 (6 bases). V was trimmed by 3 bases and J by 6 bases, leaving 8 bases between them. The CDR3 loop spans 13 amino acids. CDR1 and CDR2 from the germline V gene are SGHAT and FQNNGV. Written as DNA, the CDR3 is TGTGCCAGCAGCTTCAGGGGCGCCGGGGAGCTGTTTTTT. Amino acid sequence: CASSFRGAGELFF.

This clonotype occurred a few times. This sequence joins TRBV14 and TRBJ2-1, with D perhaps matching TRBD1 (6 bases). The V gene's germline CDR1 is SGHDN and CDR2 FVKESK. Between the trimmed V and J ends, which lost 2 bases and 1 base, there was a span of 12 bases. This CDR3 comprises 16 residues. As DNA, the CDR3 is TGTGCCAGCAGCCAACGGGACATCGGATCCTACAATGAGCAGTTCTTC. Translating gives CASSQRDIGSYNEQFF.

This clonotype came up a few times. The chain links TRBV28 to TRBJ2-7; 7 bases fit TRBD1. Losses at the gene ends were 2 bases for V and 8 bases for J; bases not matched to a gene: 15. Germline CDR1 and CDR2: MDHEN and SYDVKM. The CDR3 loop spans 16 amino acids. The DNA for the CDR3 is TGTGCCAGCAGTTTAGAATGGTCCTTACCGGACAGGCAGCAGTACTTC. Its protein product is CASSLEWSLPDRQQYF.

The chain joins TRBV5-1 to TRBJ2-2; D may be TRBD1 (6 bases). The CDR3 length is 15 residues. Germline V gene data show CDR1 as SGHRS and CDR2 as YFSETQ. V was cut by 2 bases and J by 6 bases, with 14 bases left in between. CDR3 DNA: TGCGCCAGCAGCTTTACTACAGGGATCTCCGGGGAGCTGTTTTTT. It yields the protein CASSFTTGISGELFF.

In DNA form, the CDR3 reads TGTGCCAGCAGCCAAAATATTCTAGCGGCTAGCACAGATACGCAGTATTTT. Its translation: CASSQNILAASTDTQYF. V and J are TRBV4-2 and TRBJ2-3, with 7 bases matching TRBD2. Germline-derived CDR1 and CDR2 are LGHNA and YNFKEQ. The V and J ends lost 2 bases and 0 bases, in that order; junction bases with no gene match: 8. The CDR3 is 17 residues long.

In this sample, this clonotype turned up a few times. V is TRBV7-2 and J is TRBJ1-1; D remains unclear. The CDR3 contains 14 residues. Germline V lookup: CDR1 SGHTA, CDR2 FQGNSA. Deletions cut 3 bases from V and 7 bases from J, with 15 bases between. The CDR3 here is CASSLVGSLGEAFF. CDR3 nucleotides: TGTGCCAGCAGCTTGGTGGGAAGCCTAGGTGAAGCTTTCTTT.

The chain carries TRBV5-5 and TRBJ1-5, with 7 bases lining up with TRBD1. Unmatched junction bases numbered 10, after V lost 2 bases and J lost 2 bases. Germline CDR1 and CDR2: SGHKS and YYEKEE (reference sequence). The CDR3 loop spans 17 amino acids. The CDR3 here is CASSFHPDREGNQPQHF. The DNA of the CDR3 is TGTGCCAGCAGCTTTCACCCCGACAGGGAGGGCAATCAGCCCCAGCATTTT.

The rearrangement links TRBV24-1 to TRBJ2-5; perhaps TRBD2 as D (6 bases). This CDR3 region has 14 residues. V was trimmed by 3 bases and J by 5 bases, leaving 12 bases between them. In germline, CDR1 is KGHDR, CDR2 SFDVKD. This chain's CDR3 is CATSDPSSGETQYF. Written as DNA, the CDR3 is TGTGCCACCAGTGATCCCAGCAGCGGGGAGACCCAGTACTTC.

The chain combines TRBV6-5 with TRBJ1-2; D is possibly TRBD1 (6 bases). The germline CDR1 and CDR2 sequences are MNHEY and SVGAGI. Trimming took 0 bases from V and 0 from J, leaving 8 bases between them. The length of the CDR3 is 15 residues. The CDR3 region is CASSYSGATNYGYTF. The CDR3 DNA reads TGTGCCAGCAGTTACTCGGGGGCCACTAACTATGGCTACACCTTC.